This TCR beta chain was found in a study of prognosis after radiotherapy for stage I lung cancer. The CDR3 sequence is 15 residues long. With V trimmed by 6 bases and J by 3 bases, 5 bases remained unmatched. It was by two-round multiplex PCR that TCR beta CDR3 was amplified from genomic DNA. Every TRBV and TRBJ gene had its own specific primer in first-round PCR. MiXCR, applied by TCRdb to the multiplex PCR reads, yields one record per CDR3 protein. The sample has tens of thousands of distinct CDR3 sequences; roughly 25% are singletons. The origin of this receptor is a donor older than 45 with non-small cell lung cancer. Sequenced material: PBMCs, taken before or after stereotactic body radiation therapy (not recorded which). The chain recombines TRBV12-3 or TRBV12-4 with TRBJ2-3; 11 bases match TRBD2. The CDR3 coding sequence is TGTGCCAGCAGGACAACTAGCGGGGGTACAGATACGCAGTATTTT. Amino acid sequence: CASRTTSGGTDTQYF.